This T cell receptor beta chain was captured by sequencing in a study of blood T cell repertoires in COVID-19. This clone was recorded once. At the DNA level, this CDR3 is encoded by other sequences in the same sample as well. Sequencing used immunoSEQ multiplex PCR; TCRdb keeps in-frame clones, though not all of them. This sample has about 140,000 clones, with approximately 84% found just once. The cohort comprised adults aged 18 to 89 years residing in 20 to 30 US areas. The receptor comes from a woman aged 50 to 60 with acute COVID-19. The specimen was PBMCs or T cells enriched from blood (not recorded which).

CDR3 sequence: CASSQDRDYGYTF. CDR3 DNA: TGTGCCAGCAGCCAAGACAGGGACTATGGCTACACCTTC. The chain uses TRBV6-5 and TRBJ1-2; 7 nucleotides align to TRBD1. V gave up 6 bases and J gave up 3 bases; unmatched junction bases: 4. The CDR3 loop spans 13 amino acids. Germline V CDR1 and CDR2: MNHEY, SVGAGI.